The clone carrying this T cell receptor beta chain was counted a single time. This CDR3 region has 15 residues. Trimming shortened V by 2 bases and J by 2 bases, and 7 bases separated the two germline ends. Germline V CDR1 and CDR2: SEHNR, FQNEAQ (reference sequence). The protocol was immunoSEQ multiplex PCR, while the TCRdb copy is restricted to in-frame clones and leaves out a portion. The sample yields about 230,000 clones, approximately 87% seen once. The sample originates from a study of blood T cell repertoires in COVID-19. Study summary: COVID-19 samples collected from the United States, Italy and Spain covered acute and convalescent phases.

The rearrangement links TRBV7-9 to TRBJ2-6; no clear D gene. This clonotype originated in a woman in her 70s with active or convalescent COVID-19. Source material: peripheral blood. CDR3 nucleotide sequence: TGTGCCAGCAGCTTATTCCAGGCTGGGGCCAACGTCCTGACTTTC. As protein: CASSLFQAGANVLTF.